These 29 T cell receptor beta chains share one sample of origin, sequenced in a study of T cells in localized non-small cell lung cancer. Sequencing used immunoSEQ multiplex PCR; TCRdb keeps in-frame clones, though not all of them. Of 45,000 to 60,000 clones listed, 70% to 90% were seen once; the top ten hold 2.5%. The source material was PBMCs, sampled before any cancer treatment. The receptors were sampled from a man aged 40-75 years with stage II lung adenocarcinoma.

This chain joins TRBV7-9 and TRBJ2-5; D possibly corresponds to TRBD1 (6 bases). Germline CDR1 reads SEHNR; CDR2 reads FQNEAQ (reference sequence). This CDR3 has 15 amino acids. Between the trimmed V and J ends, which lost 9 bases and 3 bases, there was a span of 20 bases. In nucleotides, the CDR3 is TGTGCCAGTTCTTCGACGGACAGTCGTAAAGAGACCCAGTACTTC. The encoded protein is CASSSTDSRKETQYF.

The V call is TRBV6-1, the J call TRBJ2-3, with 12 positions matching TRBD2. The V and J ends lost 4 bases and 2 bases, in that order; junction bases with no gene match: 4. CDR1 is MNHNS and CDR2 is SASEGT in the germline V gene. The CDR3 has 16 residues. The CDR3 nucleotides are TGTGCCAGCAGTGGACGGACTAGCGGGGCCACAGATACGCAGTATTTT. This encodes CASSGRTSGATDTQYF.

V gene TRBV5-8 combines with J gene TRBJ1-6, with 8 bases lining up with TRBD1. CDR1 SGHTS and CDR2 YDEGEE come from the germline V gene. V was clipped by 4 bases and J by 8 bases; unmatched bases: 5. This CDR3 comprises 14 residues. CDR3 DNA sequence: TGTGCCAGCAGCGCGGACAGGGCGTATTCACCCCTCCACTTT. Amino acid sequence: CASSADRAYSPLHF.

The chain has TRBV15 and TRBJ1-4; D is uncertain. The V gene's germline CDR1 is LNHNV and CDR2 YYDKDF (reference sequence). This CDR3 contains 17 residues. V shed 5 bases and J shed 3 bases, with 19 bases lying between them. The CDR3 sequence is CATSGRRGSLANEKLFF. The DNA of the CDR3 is TGTGCCACCAGCGGCCGAAGAGGGAGTCTGGCTAATGAAAAACTGTTTTTT.

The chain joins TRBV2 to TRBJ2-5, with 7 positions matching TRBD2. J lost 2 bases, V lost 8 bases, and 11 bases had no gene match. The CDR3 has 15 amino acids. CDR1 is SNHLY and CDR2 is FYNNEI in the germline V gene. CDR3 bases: TGTGCCAGCGGGAACCGGGACTATCCGCAAGAGACCCAGTACTTC. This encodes CASGNRDYPQETQYF.

The CDR3 region is CASSSSGLPYEQYV. DNA of the CDR3: TGTGCCAGCAGTTCTAGTGGACTCCCGTACGAGCAGTACGTC. The chain carries TRBV28 and TRBJ2-7, with a possible D match to TRBD2 (5 bases). V dropped 4 bases and J dropped 4 bases, with 14 bases sitting between them. This CDR3 region has 14 residues. Per germline, CDR1 MDHEN and CDR2 SYDVKM.

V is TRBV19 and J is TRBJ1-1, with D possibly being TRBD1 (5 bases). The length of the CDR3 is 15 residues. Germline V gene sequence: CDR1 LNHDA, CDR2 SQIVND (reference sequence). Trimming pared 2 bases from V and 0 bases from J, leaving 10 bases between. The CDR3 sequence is CASSIRAGMNTEAFF. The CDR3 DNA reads TGTGCCAGTAGTATAAGGGCAGGGATGAACACTGAAGCTTTCTTT.

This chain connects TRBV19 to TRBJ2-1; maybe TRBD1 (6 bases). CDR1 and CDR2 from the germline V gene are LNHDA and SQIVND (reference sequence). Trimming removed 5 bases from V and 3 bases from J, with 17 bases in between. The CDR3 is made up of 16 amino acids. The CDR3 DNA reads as TGTGCCAGTAGTCCCCCACAGGGTATCGACTACAATGAGCAGTTCTTC. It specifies CASSPPQGIDYNEQFF.

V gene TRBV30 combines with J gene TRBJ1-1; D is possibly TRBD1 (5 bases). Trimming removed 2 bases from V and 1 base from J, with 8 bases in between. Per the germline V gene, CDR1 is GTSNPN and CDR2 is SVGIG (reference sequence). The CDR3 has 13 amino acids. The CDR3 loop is CAWSSGQNTEAFF. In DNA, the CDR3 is TGTGCCTGGAGTAGCGGACAGAACACTGAAGCTTTCTTT.

For the CDR3, the DNA is TGTGCCAGCAGAGACAGGGCCACGGAGACCCAGTACTTC. Its protein product is CASRDRATETQYF. The chain uses TRBV6-1 and TRBJ2-5; 7 bases match TRBD1. The J segment lost 5 bases and the V segment lost 6 bases, leaving 6 bases of the junction unmatched. Looked up from germline, CDR1 is MNHNS and CDR2 is SASEGT. CDR3 length equals 13 residues.

The CDR3: CASSTYFSGANVLTF. DNA for the CDR3: TGTGCCAGTAGTACTTACTTCTCTGGGGCCAACGTCCTGACTTTC. The J gene is TRBJ2-6, the V gene TRBV19; D not resolved. Germline CDR1 is LNHDA and CDR2 is SQIVND (reference sequence). The germline V and J ends were trimmed by 4 bases and 0 bases, with 7 bases remaining between them. CDR3 length: 15 amino acids.

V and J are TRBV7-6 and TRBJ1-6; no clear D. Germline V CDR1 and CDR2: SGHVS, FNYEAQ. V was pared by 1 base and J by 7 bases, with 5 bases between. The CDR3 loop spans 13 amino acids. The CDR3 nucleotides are TGTGCCAGCAGCTTAGGGGTAAATTCACCCCTCCACTTT. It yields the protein CASSLGVNSPLHF. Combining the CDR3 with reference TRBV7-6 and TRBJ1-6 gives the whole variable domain GAGVSQSPRYKVTKRGQDVALRCDPISGHVSLYWYRQALGQGPEFLTYFNYEAQQDKSGLPNDRFSAERPEGSISTLTIQRTEQRDSAMYRCASSLGVNSPLHFGNGTRLTVT.

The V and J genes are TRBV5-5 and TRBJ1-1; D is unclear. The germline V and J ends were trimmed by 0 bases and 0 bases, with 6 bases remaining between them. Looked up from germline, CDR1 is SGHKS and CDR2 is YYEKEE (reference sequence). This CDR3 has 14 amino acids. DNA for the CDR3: TGTGCCAGCAGCTTGGGCACATTGAACACTGAAGCTTTCTTT. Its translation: CASSLGTLNTEAFF.

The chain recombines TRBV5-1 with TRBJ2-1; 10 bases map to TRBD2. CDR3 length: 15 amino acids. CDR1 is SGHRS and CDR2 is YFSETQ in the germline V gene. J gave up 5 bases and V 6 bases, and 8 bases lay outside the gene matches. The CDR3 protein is CASNLGLAIHNEQFF. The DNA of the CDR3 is TGCGCCAGCAACCTGGGACTAGCGATCCACAATGAGCAGTTCTTC. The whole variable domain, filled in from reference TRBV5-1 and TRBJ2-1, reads KAGVTQTPRYLIKTRGQQVTLSCSPISGHRSVSWYQQTPGQGLQFLFEYFSETQRNKGNFPGRFSGRQFSNSRSEMNVSTLELGDSALYLCASNLGLAIHNEQFFGPGTRLTVL.

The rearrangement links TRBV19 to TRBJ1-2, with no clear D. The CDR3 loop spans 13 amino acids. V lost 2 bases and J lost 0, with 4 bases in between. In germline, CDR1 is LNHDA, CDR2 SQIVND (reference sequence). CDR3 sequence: CASSITTNYGYTF. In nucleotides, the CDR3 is TGTGCCAGTAGTATAACAACTAACTATGGCTACACCTTC.

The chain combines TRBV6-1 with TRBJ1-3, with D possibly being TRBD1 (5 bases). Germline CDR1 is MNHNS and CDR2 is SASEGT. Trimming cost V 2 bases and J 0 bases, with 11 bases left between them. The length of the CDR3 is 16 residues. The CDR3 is CASSEWEGSSGNTIYF. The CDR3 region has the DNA TGTGCCAGCAGTGAATGGGAGGGGAGCTCTGGAAACACCATATATTTT.

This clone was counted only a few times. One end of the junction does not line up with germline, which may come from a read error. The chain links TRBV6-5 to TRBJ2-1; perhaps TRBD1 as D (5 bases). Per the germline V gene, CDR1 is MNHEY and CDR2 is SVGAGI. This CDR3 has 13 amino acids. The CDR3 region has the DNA TGTGCCAGCGGAATTGCTTCTTCCGCGGAAGGGGTCTTC. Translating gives CASGIASSAEGVF.

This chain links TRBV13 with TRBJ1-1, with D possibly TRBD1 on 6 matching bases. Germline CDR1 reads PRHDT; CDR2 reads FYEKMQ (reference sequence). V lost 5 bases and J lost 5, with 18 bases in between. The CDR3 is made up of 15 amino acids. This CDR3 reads CASSPTPTGTTEAFF. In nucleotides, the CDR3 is TGTGCCAGCAGCCCCACCCCGACAGGTACTACTGAAGCTTTCTTT.

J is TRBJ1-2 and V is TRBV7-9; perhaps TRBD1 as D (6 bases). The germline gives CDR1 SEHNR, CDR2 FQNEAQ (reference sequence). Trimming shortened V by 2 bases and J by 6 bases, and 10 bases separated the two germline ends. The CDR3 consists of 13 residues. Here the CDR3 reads CASSLIQGDGYTF. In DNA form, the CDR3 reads TGTGCCAGCAGCTTAATACAGGGTGATGGCTACACCTTC.

CDR3 residues: CASSLVRVPVRGDTGELFF. The CDR3 DNA sequence: TGTGCCAGCAGCTTAGTCCGAGTCCCGGTCAGGGGCGACACCGGGGAGCTGTTTTTT. The rearrangement uses TRBV7-8 and TRBJ2-2; weak D call: TRBD1 (6 bases). The CDR3 length is 19 residues. V shed 1 base and J shed 3 bases, with 21 bases lying between them. Germline V gene lookup returns CDR1 SGHVS and CDR2 FQNEAQ.

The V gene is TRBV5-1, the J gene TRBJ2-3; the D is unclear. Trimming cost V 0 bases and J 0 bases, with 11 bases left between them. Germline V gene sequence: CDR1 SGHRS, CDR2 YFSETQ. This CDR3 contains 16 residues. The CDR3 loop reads CASSLEPATSTDTQYF. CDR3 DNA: TGCGCCAGCAGCTTGGAACCTGCGACTAGCACAGATACGCAGTATTTT.

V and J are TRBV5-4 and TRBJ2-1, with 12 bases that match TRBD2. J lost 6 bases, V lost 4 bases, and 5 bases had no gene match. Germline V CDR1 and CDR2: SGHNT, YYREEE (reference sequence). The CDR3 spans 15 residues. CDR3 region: CASSPPSGGANEQFF. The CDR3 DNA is TGTGCCAGCAGCCCCCCTAGCGGGGGGGCCAATGAGCAGTTCTTC.

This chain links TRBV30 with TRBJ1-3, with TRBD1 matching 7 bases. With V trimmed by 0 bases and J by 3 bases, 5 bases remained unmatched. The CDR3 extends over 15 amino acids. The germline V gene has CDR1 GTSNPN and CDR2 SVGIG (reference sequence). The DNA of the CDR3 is TGTGCCTGGAGTGTTATAGGGGGCTTTGGAAACACCATATATTTT. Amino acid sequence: CAWSVIGGFGNTIYF.

CDR3 region: CASSGAEGAGELFF. In nucleotides, the CDR3 is TGTGCCAGCAGTGGTGCCGAGGGAGCCGGGGAGCTGTTTTTT. The chain uses TRBV6-1 and TRBJ2-2; tentative D call: TRBD2 (5 bases). Germline V lookup: CDR1 MNHNS, CDR2 SASEGT. CDR3 length: 14 amino acids. V gave up 4 bases and J gave up 6 bases, with 12 bases separating them.

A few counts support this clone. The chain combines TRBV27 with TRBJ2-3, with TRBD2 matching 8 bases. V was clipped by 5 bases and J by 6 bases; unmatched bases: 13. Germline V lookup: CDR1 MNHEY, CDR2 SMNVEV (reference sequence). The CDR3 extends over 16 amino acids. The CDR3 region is CASSPRDILAGDTQYF. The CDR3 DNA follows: TGTGCCAGCAGTCCTAGGGACATTTTAGCGGGGGATACGCAGTATTTT.

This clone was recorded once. This CDR3 reads CASSLAGAAGNEKLFF. CDR3 DNA sequence: TGCGCCAGCAGCTTGGCTGGTGCGGCGGGAAATGAAAAACTGTTTTTT. The rearrangement links TRBV5-1 to TRBJ1-4; D gene ambiguous. Trimming removed 0 bases from V and 5 bases from J, with 14 bases in between. Germline CDR1 reads SGHRS; CDR2 reads YFSETQ. This CDR3 spans 16 amino acids.

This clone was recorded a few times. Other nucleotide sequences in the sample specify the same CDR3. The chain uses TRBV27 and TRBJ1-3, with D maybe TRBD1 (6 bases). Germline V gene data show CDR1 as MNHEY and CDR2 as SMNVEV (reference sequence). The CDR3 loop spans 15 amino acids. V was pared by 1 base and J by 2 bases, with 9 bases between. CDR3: CASSLYGGPGNTIYF. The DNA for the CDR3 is TGTGCCAGCAGTTTATACGGGGGGCCTGGAAACACCATATATTTT.

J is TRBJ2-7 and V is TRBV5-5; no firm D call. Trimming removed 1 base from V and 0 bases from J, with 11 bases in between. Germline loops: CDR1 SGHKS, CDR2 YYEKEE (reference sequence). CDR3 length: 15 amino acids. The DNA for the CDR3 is TGTGCCAGCAGCTTGTCGGTTTCCAGCTCCTACGAGCAGTACTTC. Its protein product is CASSLSVSSSYEQYF.

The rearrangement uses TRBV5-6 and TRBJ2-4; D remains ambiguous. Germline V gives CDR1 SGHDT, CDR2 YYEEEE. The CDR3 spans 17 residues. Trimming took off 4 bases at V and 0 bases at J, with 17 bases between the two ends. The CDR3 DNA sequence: TGTGCCAGCAGCCTGTCCGGTGGAGTTCTAGCCAAAAACATTCAGTACTTC. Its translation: CASSLSGGVLAKNIQYF.